The rows below give T cell receptor beta chains drawn from one sample of a study of regulatory T cells in long-lasting Graves disease. One entry per CDR3 protein, called by TCRdb with MiXCR from the multiplex PCR reads. Of 600,000 to 650,000 distinct CDR3 sequences listed, under 20% are singletons. These data also formed part of another study, on T cells in Graves' hyperthyroidism and ophthalmopathy.

Here the sequenced sample was peripheral blood mononuclear cells (PBMCs), taken at new diagnosis, from a patient treated with antithyroid drugs. The receptors shown here come from a woman younger than 45 with Graves disease. CDR3s include the opening cysteine and the closing phenylalanine or tryptophan. The order of the fields is CDR3 protein, CDR3 DNA, D gene, clone size, J gene, V gene. A D gene is named only where the DNA matches it firmly. Only some rows state a clone size, as once, few, many or a class for expanded clones.

CDR3aa: CASSFVGTVLNTEAFF; CDR3nt: TGTGCCAGCAGTTTTGTAGGGACAGTGTTGAACACTGAAGCTTTCTTT; d_gene: TRBD1; abundance: -; j_gene: TRBJ1-1; v_gene: TRBV28
CDR3aa: CAIPGKGLYNEQFF; CDR3nt: TGTGCCATCCCAGGTAAGGGGCTTTACAATGAGCAGTTCTTC; d_gene: -; abundance: few; j_gene: TRBJ2-1; v_gene: TRBV10-3
CDR3aa: CASSLVAELVETQYF; CDR3nt: TGTGCCAGCAGCTTAGTTGCAGAACTAGTGGAGACCCAGTACTTC; d_gene: -; abundance: -; j_gene: TRBJ2-5; v_gene: TRBV7-6
CDR3aa: CASSLDAGSSPPLHF; CDR3nt: TGTGCCAGCAGCTTAGATGCGGGGTCCAGCCCACCCCTCCACTTT; d_gene: -; abundance: many; j_gene: TRBJ1-6; v_gene: TRBV11-2
CDR3aa: CASSPKGQLKETQYF; CDR3nt: TGTGCCAGCAGTCCGAAGGGACAGCTGAAAGAGACCCAGTACTTC; d_gene: TRBD1; abundance: -; j_gene: TRBJ2-5; v_gene: TRBV12-3/TRBV12-4
CDR3aa: CASSPQDGSEAFF; CDR3nt: TGTGCCAGCAGTCCCCAGGACGGGTCTGAAGCTTTCTTT; d_gene: -; abundance: few; j_gene: TRBJ1-1; v_gene: TRBV6-1
CDR3aa: CASSLTAKSQGEQFF; CDR3nt: TGTGCCAGCAGTTTAACGGCTAAATCTCAAGGCGAGCAGTTCTTC; d_gene: -; abundance: many; j_gene: TRBJ2-1; v_gene: TRBV28
CDR3aa: CATSGLAGVRDTQYF; CDR3nt: TGTGCCACCAGTGGGCTAGCGGGAGTTCGAGATACGCAGTATTTT; d_gene: TRBD2; abundance: many; j_gene: TRBJ2-3; v_gene: TRBV24-1
CDR3aa: CSARSWTSGYGYEQFF; CDR3nt: TGCAGTGCTAGATCTTGGACTAGCGGGTATGGGTATGAGCAGTTCTTC; d_gene: TRBD2; abundance: many; j_gene: TRBJ2-1; v_gene: TRBV20-1
CDR3aa: CSVGGGNYGNTIYF; CDR3nt: TGCAGCGTTGGCGGCGGAAATTATGGAAACACCATATATTTT; d_gene: -; abundance: many; j_gene: TRBJ1-3; v_gene: TRBV29-1
CDR3aa: CASTLPGQGADTQYF; CDR3nt: TGTGCCAGCACTCTCCCGGGACAGGGAGCAGATACGCAGTATTTT; d_gene: TRBD1; abundance: many; j_gene: TRBJ2-3; v_gene: TRBV28
CDR3aa: CATSGRDSRTDTQYF; CDR3nt: TGTGCCACCAGTGGCCGGGACAGTCGCACAGATACGCAGTATTTT; d_gene: TRBD1; abundance: few; j_gene: TRBJ2-3; v_gene: TRBV24-1
CDR3aa: CASSPKLGQGLYEQYF; CDR3nt: TGTGCCAGCAGTCCTAAATTAGGACAGGGGCTATACGAGCAGTACTTC; d_gene: TRBD1; abundance: many; j_gene: TRBJ2-7; v_gene: TRBV28
CDR3aa: CASSSGITGNTIYF; CDR3nt: TGTGCCAGCAGTTCCGGGATCACTGGAAACACCATATATTTT; d_gene: -; abundance: many; j_gene: TRBJ1-3; v_gene: TRBV6-5
CDR3aa: CASSVDRLAGVYEQYF; CDR3nt: TGTGCCAGCAGCGTAGATCGGCTAGCGGGAGTTTACGAGCAGTACTTC; d_gene: TRBD2; abundance: -; j_gene: TRBJ2-7; v_gene: TRBV9